These T cell receptor beta chains were read from a single sample in a study of blood T cells in healthy people across ages. A single record per CDR3 protein comes from TCRdb applying MiXCR to the 5' RACE reads. The sample yields about 970,000 distinct CDR3 sequences, roughly half seen once. The sequenced material came from blood. These receptors all stem from a woman aged 60-70 years in good health. Both conserved end residues are part of each CDR3. A D gene is named only where the DNA matches it firmly. Size tells how often a clone was seen (once, few, many) or the class of an expanded clone, and some rows leave it out.

V gene	CDR3 length	D gene	J gene	clone size	CDR3 DNA	CDR3 protein
TRBV20-1	12	.	TRBJ1-1	few	TGCAGTGCGGATAGGGTGAACACTGAAGCTTTCTTT	CSADRVNTEAFF
TRBV20-1	14	.	TRBJ1-1	once	TGCAGTGCTAGACTGAGACAGGCCAAGGCTGAAGCTTTCTTT	CSARLRQAKAEAFF
TRBV24-1	12	.	TRBJ2-2	.	TGTGCCACCAGTGAGAACACCGGGGAGCTGTTTTTT	CATSENTGELFF
TRBV6-5	15	.	TRBJ2-7	.	TGTGCCAGCAGCACAGGGCTCGACCGCGCCTACGAGCAGTACTTC	CASSTGLDRAYEQYF
TRBV29-1	12	TRBD2	TRBJ2-7	few	TGCAGCGTTGAAGGGGGGGGGTACGAGCAGTACTTC	CSVEGGGYEQYF
TRBV20-1	14	.	TRBJ2-7	.	TGCAGTGCTAGCGAGTCTTCAGGGGGGCGCGAGCAGTACTTC	CSASESSGGREQYF
TRBV28	14	.	TRBJ2-7	few	TGTGCCAGCAGTTTAGGGGGGAGCCCCTACGAGCAGTACTTC	CASSLGGSPYEQYF
TRBV20-1	12	.	TRBJ2-7	many	TGCAGTGCTAGGGACTTCTCCTACGAGCAGTACTTC	CSARDFSYEQYF
TRBV3-1	15	TRBD1	TRBJ2-1	.	TGTGCCAGCAGTATCGGACAGGGTAGTGGCAATGAGCAGTTCTTC	CASSIGQGSGNEQFF
TRBV12-3/TRBV12-4	17	TRBD2	TRBJ2-4	few	TGTGCCAGCAGCTATAGGACTAGCGGGACCTCCAAAAACATTCAGTACTTC	CASSYRTSGTSKNIQYF
TRBV7-2	14	TRBD2	TRBJ2-6	many	TGTGCACGGGGGGGTGGCTCTGGGGCCAACGTCCTGACTTTC	CARGGGSGANVLTF
TRBV2	13	.	TRBJ2-5	.	TGTGCCAGCAGTGATGGGCAGTCTGAGACCCAGTACTTC	CASSDGQSETQYF
TRBV12-5	11	.	TRBJ2-7	few	TGTGCTAGCAGGGGCTACAATGAGCAGTACTTC	CASRGYNEQYF
TRBV5-1	16	TRBD2	TRBJ2-1	.	TGCGCCAGCAGTTTTGGGACTAGCGGGAGGGCAAATGAGCAGTTCTTC	CASSFGTSGRANEQFF
TRBV28	15	TRBD1	TRBJ2-7	.	TGTACCAGCAGTTCCCCCCAAACAGGGGGAAAAGAGCAGTACTTC	CTSSSPQTGGKEQYF
TRBV30	13	.	TRBJ2-3	.	TGTGCCTGGGAGATGAGAAGCACAGATACGCAGTATTTT	CAWEMRSTDTQYF
TRBV12-3/TRBV12-4	14	.	TRBJ1-2	.	TGTGCCAGCAGCCAGGGGAATAGGAACTATGGCTACACCTTC	CASSQGNRNYGYTF
TRBV24-1	15	TRBD2	TRBJ2-7	few	TGTGCCACCAGTCCAGGGACTAGCGGTATTTACGAGCAGTACTTC	CATSPGTSGIYEQYF
TRBV20-1	15	TRBD2	TRBJ2-1	.	TGCAGTGCTAGAGATTTGCGGGAGAGCTACAATGAGCAGTTCTTC	CSARDLRESYNEQFF
TRBV4-1	13	.	TRBJ2-2	.	TGCGCCAGCAGCCACACCGGGCTCGGGGAGCTGTTTTTT	CASSHTGLGELFF
TRBV6-5	15	TRBD1	TRBJ1-5	.	TGTGCCAGCAGTTACTCGACAGGGGAGGGTCAGCCCCAGCATTTT	CASSYSTGEGQPQHF
TRBV7-9	12	.	TRBJ2-3	few	TGTGCCAGCAGCTCGGCGATAGATACGCAGTATTTT	CASSSAIDTQYF
TRBV11-2	12	.	TRBJ2-7	.	TGTGCCAGCGGCTTAGCCTCGGGAGAGCAGTACTTC	CASGLASGEQYF
TRBV4-2	15	.	TRBJ2-7	once	TGTGCCAGCAGCCAAGTAGTCGCCAATTCCTACGAGCAGTACTTC	CASSQVVANSYEQYF
TRBV12-3/TRBV12-4	13	.	TRBJ2-1	few	TGTGCCAGCACCGATGGGGATGGCAATGAGCAGTTCTTC	CASTDGDGNEQFF
TRBV27	14	.	TRBJ1-5	.	TGTGCCAGCAGTCCACTCAAGGGCGGGCAGCCCCAGCATTTT	CASSPLKGGQPQHF
TRBV30	14	.	TRBJ2-7	.	TGTGCCTGGAGTATCGGTTGGGAGACTTACGAGCAGTACTTC	CAWSIGWETYEQYF
TRBV24-1	16	.	TRBJ2-7	.	TGTGCCACCAGTGATTCACCCGGGACATCCCCTCTCGAGCAGTACTTC	CATSDSPGTSPLEQYF
TRBV6-5	14	TRBD2	TRBJ2-1	few	TGTGCCAGCAGTACAAGGGAGGGGCGAAATGAGCAGTTCTTC	CASSTREGRNEQFF
TRBV7-2	16	.	TRBJ1-5	few	TGTGCCAGCAGCTTGTCCGCGACAGCACTTCATCAGCCCCAGCATTTT	CASSLSATALHQPQHF
TRBV20-1	12	.	TRBJ1-2	few	TGCAGTGCTCAGCGGGGGGGACGATGGCCCACCTTC	CSAQRGGRWPTF
TRBV2	13	.	TRBJ1-5	.	TGTGCCAGCAGTGAGTGGGCCGATCAGCCCCAGCATTTT	CASSEWADQPQHF
TRBV6-5	18	.	TRBJ2-7	.	TGTGCCAGCAGTTTCCAGGTTAAGACGGGGAGTGCCTCCTACGAGCAGTACTTC	CASSFQVKTGSASYEQYF
TRBV20-1	15	TRBD2	TRBJ2-1	few	TGCAGTGCCAAGCGGGAGCGCACCCCCTACAATGAGCAGTTCTTC	CSAKRERTPYNEQFF
TRBV6-2/TRBV6-3	14	.	TRBJ1-2	.	TGTGCCAGCAGTTACTCCGGCGGGCCCCATGGCTACACCTTC	CASSYSGGPHGYTF
TRBV24-1	17	.	TRBJ1-4	.	TGTGCCACCAGTGGTACCCCTCCGGGACAAAGTCGCGAAAAACTGTTTTTT	CATSGTPPGQSREKLFF
TRBV7-6	16	.	TRBJ2-3	.	TGTGCCAGCAGCCTTCTCTTACAGGGTGGAAAAGATACGCAGTATTTT	CASSLLLQGGKDTQYF
TRBV10-2	12	.	TRBJ2-7	many	TGCGCCAGCAGTGATTTCCCCTACGAGCAGTACTTC	CASSDFPYEQYF
TRBV12-3/TRBV12-4	14	.	TRBJ2-1	few	TGTGCCAGCAGTTTTGGCCTTTCCAACAATGAGCAGTTCTTC	CASSFGLSNNEQFF
TRBV6-1	16	.	TRBJ2-3	.	TGTGCCAGCAGTGAAAACGCAGGGCAGGGTGCCGATACGCAGTATTTT	CASSENAGQGADTQYF
TRBV3-1	15	.	TRBJ2-1	.	TGTGCCAGCAGCTTCAGGGCTTACTCCTACAATGAGCAGTTCTTC	CASSFRAYSYNEQFF
TRBV7-9	17	.	TRBJ2-7	.	TGTGCCAGCAGCCCCACCCGTAGATTAGCGGCTACCTACGAGCAGTACTTC	CASSPTRRLAATYEQYF
TRBV20-1	13	TRBD2	TRBJ2-1	few	TGTAGTGCTAGAGGCGGGACTAGCGGCCCGCAGTTCTTC	CSARGGTSGPQFF
TRBV5-1	14	TRBD1	TRBJ2-7	few	TGCGCCAGCAACCCCGGGACAGGGGAGTACGAGCAGTACTTC	CASNPGTGEYEQYF
TRBV12-3/TRBV12-4	12	TRBD1	TRBJ2-7	.	TGTGCCAGCAGAAAGGACAGGCACGAGCAGTACTTC	CASRKDRHEQYF